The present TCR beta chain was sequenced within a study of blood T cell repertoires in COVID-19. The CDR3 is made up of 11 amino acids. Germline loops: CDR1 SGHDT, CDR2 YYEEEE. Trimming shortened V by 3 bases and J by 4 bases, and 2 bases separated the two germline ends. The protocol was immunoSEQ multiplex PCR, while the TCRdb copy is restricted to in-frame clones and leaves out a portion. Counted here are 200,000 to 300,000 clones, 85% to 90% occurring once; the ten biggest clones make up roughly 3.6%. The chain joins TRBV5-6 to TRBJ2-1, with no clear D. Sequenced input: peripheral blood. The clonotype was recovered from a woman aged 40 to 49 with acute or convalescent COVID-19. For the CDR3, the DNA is TGTGCCAGCAGCTCTTACAATGAGCAGTTCTTC. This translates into CASSSYNEQFF.